These 2 T cell receptor beta chains were all obtained from the same sample, sequenced in a study of Tregs in tolerant kidney transplant recipients. Assay: immunoSEQ multiplex PCR; the TCRdb copy retains only in-frame clones and omits some. In the table there are nearly 15,000 clones, about 82% of which are singletons. The starting material was Tregs from blood, obtained before the transplant. The receptors were gathered from a human donor who received a combined kidney and bone marrow transplant.

This chain uses TRBV11-2 with TRBJ2-1; TRBD2 aligns across 10 bases. V shed 5 bases and J 6 bases; nucleotides not matched to a gene: 7. Germline V lookup: CDR1 SGHAT, CDR2 FQNNGV. This CDR3 is built from 15 residues. CDR3: CASSPPKRGGNEQFF. DNA for the CDR3: TGTGCCAGCAGCCCGCCCAAGCGGGGGGGCAATGAGCAGTTCTTC.

In its sample, this clone was seen a few times. The V call is TRBV5-1, the J call TRBJ2-2; a weak D match, TRBD2 (6 bases). Germline V CDR1 and CDR2: SGHRS, YFSETQ. This CDR3 has 15 residues. With 3 bases removed from V and 5 bases from J, the gap between germline ends came to 14 bases. The CDR3 nucleotides read TGCGCCAGCAGCTCCCCCGAGGGAGGTACCGGGGAGCTGTTTTTT. Its protein is CASSSPEGGTGELFF.